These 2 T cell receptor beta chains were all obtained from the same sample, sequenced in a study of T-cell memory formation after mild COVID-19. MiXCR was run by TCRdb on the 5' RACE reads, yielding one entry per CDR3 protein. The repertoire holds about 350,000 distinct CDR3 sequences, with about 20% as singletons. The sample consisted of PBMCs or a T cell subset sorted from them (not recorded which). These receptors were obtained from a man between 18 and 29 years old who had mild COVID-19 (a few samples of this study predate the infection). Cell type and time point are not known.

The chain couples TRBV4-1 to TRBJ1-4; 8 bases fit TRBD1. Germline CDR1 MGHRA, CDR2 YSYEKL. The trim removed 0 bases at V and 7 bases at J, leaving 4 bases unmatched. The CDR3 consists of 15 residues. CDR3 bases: TGCGCCAGCAGCCAAGATAACAGGGGGGGTGAAAAACTGTTTTTT. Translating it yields CASSQDNRGGEKLFF.

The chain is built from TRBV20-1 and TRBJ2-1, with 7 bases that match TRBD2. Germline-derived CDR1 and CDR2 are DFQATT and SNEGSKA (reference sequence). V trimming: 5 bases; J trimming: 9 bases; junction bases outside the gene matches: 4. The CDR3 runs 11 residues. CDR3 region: CSADRGVEQFF. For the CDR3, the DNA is TGCAGTGCTGACCGGGGGGTTGAGCAGTTCTTC.